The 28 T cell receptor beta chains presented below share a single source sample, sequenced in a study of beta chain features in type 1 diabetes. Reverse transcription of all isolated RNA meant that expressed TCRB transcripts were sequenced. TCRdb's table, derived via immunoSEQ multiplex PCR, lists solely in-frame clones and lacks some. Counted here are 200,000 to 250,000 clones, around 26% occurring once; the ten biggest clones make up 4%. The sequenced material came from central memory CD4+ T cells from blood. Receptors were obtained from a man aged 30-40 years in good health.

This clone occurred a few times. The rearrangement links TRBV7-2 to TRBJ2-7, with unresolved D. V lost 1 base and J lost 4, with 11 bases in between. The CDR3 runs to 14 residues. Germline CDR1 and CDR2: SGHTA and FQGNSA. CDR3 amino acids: CASSLDYPVYEQYF. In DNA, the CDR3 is TGTGCCAGCAGCTTAGACTACCCCGTTTACGAGCAGTACTTC.

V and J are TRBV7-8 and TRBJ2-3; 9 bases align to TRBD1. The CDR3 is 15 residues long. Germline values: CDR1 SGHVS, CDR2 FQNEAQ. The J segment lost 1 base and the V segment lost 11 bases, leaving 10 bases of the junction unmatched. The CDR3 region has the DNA TGTGCCGGGGGGGAAGGGACAGGGCGCACAGATACGCAGTATTTT. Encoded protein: CAGGEGTGRTDTQYF.

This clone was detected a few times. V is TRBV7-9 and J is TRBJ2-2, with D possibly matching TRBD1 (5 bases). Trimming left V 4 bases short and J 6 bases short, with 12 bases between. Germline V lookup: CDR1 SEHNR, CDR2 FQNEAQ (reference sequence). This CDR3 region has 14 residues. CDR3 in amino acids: CASSSQAAPGELFF. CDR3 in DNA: TGTGCCAGCAGCTCACAGGCGGCCCCCGGGGAGCTGTTTTTT.

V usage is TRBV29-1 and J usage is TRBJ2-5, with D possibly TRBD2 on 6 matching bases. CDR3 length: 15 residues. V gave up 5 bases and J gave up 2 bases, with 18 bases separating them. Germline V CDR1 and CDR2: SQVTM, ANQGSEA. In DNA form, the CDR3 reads TGCAGCGTTAAATCCCTGGGGGGAAATCAAGAGACCCAGTACTTC. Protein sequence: CSVKSLGGNQETQYF. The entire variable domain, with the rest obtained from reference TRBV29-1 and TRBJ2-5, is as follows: SAVISQKPSRDICQRGTSLTIQCQVDSQVTMMFWYRQQPGQSLTLIATANQGSEATYESGFVIDKFPISRPNLTFSTLTVSNMSPEDSSIYLCSVKSLGGNQETQYFGPGTRLLVL.

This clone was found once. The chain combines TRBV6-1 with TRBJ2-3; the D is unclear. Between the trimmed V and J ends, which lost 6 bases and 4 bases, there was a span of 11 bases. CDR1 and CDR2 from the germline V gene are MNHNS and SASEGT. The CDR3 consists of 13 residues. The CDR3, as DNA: TGTGCCAGCAGGCGCTCCAAGGCAGATACGCAGTATTTT. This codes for CASRRSKADTQYF.

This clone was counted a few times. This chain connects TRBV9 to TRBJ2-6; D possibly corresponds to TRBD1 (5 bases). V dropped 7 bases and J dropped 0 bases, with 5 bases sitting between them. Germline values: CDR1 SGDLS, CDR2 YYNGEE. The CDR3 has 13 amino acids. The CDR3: CASGASGANVLTF. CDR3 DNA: TGTGCCAGCGGGGCCTCTGGGGCCAACGTCCTGACTTTC.

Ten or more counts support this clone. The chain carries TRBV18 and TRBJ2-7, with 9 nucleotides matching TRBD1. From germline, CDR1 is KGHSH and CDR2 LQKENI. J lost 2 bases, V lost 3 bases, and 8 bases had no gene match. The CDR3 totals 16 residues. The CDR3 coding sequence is TGTGCCAGCTCACCCCCCGGGACAGGGAGCCCCTACGAGCAGTACTTC. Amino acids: CASSPPGTGSPYEQYF.

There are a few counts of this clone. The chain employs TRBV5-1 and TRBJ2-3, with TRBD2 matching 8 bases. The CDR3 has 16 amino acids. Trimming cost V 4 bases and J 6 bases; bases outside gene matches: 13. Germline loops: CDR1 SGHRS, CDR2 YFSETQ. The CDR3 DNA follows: TGCGCCAGCAGCCCGCAACCGGGACTAGGAAGGGATACGCAGTATTTT. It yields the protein CASSPQPGLGRDTQYF.

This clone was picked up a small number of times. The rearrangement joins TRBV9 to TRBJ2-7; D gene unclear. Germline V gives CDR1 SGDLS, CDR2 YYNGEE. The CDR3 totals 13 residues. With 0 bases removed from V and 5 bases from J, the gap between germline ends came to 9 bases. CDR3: CASSVAKGHEQYF. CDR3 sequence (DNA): TGTGCCAGCAGCGTAGCGAAGGGCCACGAGCAGTACTTC.

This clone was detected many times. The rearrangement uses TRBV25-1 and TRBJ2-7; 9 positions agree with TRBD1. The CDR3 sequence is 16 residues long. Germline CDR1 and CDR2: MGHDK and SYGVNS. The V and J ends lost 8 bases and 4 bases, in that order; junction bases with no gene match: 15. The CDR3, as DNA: TGTGCCAGCTCAGCAACAGGGGGCCCACCGTTATACGAGCAGTACTTC. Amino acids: CASSATGGPPLYEQYF.

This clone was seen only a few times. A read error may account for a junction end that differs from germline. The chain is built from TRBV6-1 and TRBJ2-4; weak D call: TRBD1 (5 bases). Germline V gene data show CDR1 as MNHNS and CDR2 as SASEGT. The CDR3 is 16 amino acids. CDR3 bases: TGTGCCAGCAGCGAAGTGAAGGGGCTAGCCAAAAACATTCAGTACTTC. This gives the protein CASSEVKGLAKNIQYF.

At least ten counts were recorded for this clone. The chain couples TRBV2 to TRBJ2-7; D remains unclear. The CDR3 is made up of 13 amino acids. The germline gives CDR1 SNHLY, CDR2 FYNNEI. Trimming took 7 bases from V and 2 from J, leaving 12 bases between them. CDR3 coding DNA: TGTGCCAGCAAAAGTACAGATACCTACGAGCAGTACTTC. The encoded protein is CASKSTDTYEQYF.

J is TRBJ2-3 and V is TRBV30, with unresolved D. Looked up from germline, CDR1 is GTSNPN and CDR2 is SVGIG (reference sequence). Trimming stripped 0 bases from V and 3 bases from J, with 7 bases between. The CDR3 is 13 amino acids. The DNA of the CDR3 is TGTGCCTGGAGTGTTGTCCCGACAGATACGCAGTATTTT. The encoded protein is CAWSVVPTDTQYF.

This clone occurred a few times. The CDR3 reads CASSSTAGGYEQYF. The CDR3 nucleotides are TGTGCCAGCAGCTCCACGGCAGGGGGTTACGAGCAGTACTTC. This rearrangement joins TRBV7-9 to TRBJ2-7; 7 bases are shared with TRBD1. The germline gives CDR1 SEHNR, CDR2 FQNEAQ (reference sequence). V lost 4 bases and J lost 4; bases outside the gene matches: 7. This CDR3 comprises 14 residues.

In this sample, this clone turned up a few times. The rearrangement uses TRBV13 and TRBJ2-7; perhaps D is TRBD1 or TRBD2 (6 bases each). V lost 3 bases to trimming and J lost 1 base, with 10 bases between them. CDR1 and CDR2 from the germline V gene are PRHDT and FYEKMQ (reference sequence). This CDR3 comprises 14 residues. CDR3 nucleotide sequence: TGTGCCAGCAGCTTCACGGGGGCATCCTACGAGCAGTACTTC. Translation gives CASSFTGASYEQYF.

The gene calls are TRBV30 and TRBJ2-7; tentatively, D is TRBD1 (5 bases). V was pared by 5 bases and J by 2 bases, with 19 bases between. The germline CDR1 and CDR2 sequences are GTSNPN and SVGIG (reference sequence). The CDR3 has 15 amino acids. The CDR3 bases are TGTGCCTGGGTAAGGGGCCTGGGCCCCCCCTACGAGCAGTACTTC. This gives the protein CAWVRGLGPPYEQYF.

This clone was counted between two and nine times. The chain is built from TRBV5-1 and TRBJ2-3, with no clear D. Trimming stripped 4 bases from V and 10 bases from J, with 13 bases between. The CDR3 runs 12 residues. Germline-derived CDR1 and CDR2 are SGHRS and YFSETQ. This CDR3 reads CASSETRTSQYF. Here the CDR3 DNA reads TGCGCCAGCAGCGAAACCAGGACCTCGCAGTATTTT.

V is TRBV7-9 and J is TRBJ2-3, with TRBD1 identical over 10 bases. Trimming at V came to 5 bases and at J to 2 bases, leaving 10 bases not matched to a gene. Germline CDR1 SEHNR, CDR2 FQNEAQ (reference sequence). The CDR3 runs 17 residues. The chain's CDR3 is CASSAGTGEIITDTQYF. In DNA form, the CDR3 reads TGTGCCAGCAGCGCCGGGACAGGGGAAATAATCACAGATACGCAGTATTTT.

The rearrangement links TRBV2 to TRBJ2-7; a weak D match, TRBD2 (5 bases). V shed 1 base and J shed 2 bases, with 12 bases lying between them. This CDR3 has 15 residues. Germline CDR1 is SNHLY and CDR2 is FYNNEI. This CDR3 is CASSEGLLGTYEQYF. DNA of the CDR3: TGTGCCAGCAGTGAAGGGCTACTAGGGACCTACGAGCAGTACTTC.

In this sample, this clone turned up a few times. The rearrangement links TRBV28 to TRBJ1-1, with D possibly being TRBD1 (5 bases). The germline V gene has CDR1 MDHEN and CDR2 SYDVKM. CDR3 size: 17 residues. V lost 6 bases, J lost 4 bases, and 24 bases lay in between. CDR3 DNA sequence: TGTGCCAGCAGACGGTTGAGGGGAGATTTGGGAAGCACTGAAGCTTTCTTT. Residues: CASRRLRGDLGSTEAFF.

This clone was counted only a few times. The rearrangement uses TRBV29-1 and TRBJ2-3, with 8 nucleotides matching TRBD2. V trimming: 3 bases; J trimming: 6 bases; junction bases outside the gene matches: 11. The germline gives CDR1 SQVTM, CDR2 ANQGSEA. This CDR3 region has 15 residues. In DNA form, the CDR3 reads TGCAGCGTTGATGGCAAGGGCGGGGGGTCGGATACGCAGTATTTT. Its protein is CSVDGKGGGSDTQYF.

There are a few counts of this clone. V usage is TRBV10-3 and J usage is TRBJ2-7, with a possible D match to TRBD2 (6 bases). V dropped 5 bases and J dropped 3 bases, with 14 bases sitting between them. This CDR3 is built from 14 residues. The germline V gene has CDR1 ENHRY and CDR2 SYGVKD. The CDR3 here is CAISSDGGLYEQYF. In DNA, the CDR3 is TGTGCCATCAGTTCGGACGGGGGACTCTACGAGCAGTACTTC.

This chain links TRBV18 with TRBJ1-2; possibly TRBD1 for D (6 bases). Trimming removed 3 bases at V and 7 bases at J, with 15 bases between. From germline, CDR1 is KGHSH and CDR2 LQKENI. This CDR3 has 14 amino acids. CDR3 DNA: TGTGCCAGCTCACCGACGAACAGGGAGGCTGGCTACACCTTC. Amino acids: CASSPTNREAGYTF.

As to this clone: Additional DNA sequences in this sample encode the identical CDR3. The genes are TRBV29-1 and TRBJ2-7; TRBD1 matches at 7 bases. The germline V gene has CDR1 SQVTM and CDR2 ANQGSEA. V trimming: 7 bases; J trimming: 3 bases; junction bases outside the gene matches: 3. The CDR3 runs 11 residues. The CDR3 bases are TGCAGCGCTCACAGGGGCTACGAGCAGTACTTC. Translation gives CSAHRGYEQYF.

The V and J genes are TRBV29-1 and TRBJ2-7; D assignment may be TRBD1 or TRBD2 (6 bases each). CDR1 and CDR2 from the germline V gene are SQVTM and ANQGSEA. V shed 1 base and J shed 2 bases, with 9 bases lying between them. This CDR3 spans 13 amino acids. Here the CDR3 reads CSVEVGGAYEQYF. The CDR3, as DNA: TGCAGCGTTGAAGTCGGGGGCGCCTACGAGCAGTACTTC.

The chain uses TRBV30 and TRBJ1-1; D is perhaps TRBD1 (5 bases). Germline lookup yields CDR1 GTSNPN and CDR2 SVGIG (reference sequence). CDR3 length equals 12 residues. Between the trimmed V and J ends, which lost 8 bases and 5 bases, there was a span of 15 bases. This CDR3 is CAGGREGTEAFF. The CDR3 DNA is TGTGCCGGGGGGAGGGAAGGGACTGAAGCTTTCTTT.

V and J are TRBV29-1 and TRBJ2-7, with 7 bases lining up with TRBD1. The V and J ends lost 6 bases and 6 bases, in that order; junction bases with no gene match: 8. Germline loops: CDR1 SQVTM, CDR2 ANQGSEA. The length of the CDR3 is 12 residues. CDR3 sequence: CSVNRGPLEQYF. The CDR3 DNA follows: TGCAGCGTGAATAGGGGGCCCCTCGAGCAGTACTTC.

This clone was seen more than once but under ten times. The CDR3 DNA follows: TGTGCCAGCAGCGCTGCCGGGACAGGGGGGAATGAGCAGTTCTTC. It encodes CASSAAGTGGNEQFF. The chain is built from TRBV7-2 and TRBJ2-1; 11 nucleotides align to TRBD1. From germline, CDR1 is SGHTA and CDR2 FQGNSA. The CDR3 is 15 amino acids. Germline trimming cut 5 bases from V and 7 bases from J; bases unmatched to any gene: 7.